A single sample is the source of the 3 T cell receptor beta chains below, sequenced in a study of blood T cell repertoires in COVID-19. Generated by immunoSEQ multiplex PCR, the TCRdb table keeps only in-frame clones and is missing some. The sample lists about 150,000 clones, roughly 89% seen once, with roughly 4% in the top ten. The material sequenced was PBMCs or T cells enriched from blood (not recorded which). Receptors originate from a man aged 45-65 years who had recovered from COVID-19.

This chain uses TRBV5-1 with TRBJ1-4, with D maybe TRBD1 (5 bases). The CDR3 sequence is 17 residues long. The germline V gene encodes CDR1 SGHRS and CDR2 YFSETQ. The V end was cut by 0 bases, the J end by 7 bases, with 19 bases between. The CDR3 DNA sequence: TGCGCCAGCAGCTTGGGGACCGGGATGCGGAGGGGTGAAAAACTGTTTTTT. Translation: CASSLGTGMRRGEKLFF.

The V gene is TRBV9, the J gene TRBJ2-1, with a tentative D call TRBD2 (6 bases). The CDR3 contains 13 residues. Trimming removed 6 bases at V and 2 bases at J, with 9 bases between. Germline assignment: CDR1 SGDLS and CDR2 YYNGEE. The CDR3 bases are TGTGCCAGCACTTCTAGCGCCTACAATGAGCAGTTCTTC. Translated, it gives CASTSSAYNEQFF.

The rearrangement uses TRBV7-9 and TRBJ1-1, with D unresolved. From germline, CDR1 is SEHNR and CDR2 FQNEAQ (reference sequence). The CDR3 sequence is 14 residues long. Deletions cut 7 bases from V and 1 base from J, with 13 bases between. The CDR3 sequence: CASKTWSGNTEAFF. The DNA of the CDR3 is TGTGCCAGCAAGACTTGGTCCGGGAACACTGAAGCTTTCTTT.